This T cell receptor (beta chain) was sequenced in a study of cytomegalovirus exposure and HLA in healthy donors. Looking at the study overall: A subsequent analysis stated that the 110 or so validation repertoires were run on the same platform as the 600 to 750 first-cohort repertoires. Study conclusions and caveats: Cytomegalovirus-associated TCR beta chains were listed, numbering 150 to 200.

Turning to this clone: What it binds is unknown.

Assay: immunoSEQ multiplex PCR; the TCRdb copy retains only in-frame clones and omits some. The repertoire holds 200,000 or so clones, with approximately 88% as singletons. The donors were in the approximately 130-subject validation cohort, distinct from the approximately 610-subject first cohort. The sequencing input was PBMCs. The sequence derives from a man aged 18 to 30 in good health and CMV-seropositive.

Written as DNA, the CDR3 is TGTGCCAGCAGTGAAACGTACAGGGGAAGAAACACCATATATTTT. Translated, it gives CASSETYRGRNTIYF. V is TRBV2 and J is TRBJ1-3; TRBD1 matches at 7 bases. Germline CDR1 and CDR2: SNHLY and FYNNEI. Losses at the gene ends were 2 bases for V and 5 bases for J; bases not matched to a gene: 6. The CDR3 is made up of 15 amino acids.